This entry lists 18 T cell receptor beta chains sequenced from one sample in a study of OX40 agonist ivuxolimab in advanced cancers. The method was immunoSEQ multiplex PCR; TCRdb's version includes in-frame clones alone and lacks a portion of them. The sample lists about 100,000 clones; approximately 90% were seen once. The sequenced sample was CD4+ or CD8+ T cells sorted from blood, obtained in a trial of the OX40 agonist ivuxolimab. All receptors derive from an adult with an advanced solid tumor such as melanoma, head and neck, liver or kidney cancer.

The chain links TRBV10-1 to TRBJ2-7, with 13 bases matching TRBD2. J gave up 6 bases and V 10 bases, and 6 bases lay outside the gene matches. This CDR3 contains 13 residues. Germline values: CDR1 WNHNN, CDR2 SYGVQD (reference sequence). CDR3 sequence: CATGTSGTGEQYF. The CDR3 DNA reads TGCGCCACTGGGACTAGCGGGACGGGCGAGCAGTACTTC.

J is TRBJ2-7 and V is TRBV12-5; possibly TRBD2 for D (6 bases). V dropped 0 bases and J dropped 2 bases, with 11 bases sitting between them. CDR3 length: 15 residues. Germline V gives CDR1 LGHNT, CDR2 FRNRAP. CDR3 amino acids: CASGLVRGLPYEQYF. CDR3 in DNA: TGTGCTAGTGGTTTGGTAAGGGGACTCCCCTACGAGCAGTACTTC.

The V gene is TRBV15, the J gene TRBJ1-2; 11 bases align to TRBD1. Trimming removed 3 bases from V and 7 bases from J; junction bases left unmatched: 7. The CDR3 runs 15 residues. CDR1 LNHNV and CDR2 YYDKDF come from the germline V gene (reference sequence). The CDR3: CATSRAGTGGLGYTF. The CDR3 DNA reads TGTGCCACCAGCAGGGCCGGGACAGGGGGACTTGGCTACACCTTC.

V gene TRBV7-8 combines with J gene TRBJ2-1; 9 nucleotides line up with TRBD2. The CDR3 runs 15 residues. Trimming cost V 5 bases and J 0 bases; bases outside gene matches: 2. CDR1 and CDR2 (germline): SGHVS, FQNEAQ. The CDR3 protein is CASSQTSGSYNEQFF. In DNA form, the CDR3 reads TGTGCCAGCAGCCAGACTAGCGGCTCCTACAATGAGCAGTTCTTC.

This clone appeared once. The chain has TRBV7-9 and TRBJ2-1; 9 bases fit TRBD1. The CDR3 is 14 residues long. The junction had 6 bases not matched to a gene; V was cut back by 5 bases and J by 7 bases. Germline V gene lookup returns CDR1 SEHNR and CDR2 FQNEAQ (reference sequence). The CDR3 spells CASSTGTGSNEQFF. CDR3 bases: TGTGCCAGCAGCACCGGGACAGGGTCAAATGAGCAGTTCTTC.

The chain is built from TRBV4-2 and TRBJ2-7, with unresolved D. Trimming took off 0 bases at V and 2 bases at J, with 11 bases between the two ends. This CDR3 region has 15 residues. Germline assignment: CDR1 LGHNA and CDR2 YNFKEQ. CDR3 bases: TGTGCCAGCAGCCAAGATTTGGGCGCCGCCTACGAGCAGTACTTC. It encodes CASSQDLGAAYEQYF.

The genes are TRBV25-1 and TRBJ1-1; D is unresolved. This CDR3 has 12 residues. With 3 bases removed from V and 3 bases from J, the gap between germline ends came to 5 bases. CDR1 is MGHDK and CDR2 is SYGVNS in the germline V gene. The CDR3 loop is CASSERDTEAFF. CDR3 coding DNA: TGTGCCAGCAGTGAGAGGGACACTGAAGCTTTCTTT.

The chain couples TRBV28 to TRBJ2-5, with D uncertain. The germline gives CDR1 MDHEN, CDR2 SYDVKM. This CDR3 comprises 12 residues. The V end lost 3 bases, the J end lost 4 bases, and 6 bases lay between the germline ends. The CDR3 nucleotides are TGTGCCAGCAGTTTTCGGCCAGAGACCCAGTACTTC. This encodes CASSFRPETQYF.

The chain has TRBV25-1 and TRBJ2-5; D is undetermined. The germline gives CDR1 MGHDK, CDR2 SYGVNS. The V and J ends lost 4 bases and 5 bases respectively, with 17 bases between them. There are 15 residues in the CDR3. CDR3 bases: TGTGCCAGCAGTGGGGGTTTGCAGCCGAGGGAGACCCAGTACTTC. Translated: CASSGGLQPRETQYF.

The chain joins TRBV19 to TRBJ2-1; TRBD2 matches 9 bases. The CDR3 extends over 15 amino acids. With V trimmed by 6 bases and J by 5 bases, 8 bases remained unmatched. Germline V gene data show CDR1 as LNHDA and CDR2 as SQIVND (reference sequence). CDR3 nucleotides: TGTGCCAGTAGGAGTAGCGGGAGAGAGAACAATGAGCAGTTCTTC. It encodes CASRSSGRENNEQFF. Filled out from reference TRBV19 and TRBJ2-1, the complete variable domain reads DGGITQSPKYLFRKEGQNVTLSCEQNLNHDAMYWYRQDPGQGLRLIYYSQIVNDFQKGDIAEGYSVSREKKESFPLTVTSAQKNPTAFYLCASRSSGRENNEQFFGPGTRLTVL.

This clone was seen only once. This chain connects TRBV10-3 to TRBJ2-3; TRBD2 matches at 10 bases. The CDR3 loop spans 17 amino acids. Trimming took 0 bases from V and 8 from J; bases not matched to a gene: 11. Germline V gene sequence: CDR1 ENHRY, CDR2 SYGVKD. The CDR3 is CAISESAASGSLGTQYF. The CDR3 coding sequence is TGTGCCATCAGTGAGTCAGCGGCTAGCGGGAGTTTGGGTACGCAGTATTTT.

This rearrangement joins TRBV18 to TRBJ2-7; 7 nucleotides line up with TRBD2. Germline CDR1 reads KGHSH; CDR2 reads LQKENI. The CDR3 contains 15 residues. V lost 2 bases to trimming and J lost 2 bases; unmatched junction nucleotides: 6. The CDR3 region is CASSPAGALAYEQYF. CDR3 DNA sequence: TGTGCCAGCTCACCAGCGGGAGCGCTCGCCTACGAGCAGTACTTC.

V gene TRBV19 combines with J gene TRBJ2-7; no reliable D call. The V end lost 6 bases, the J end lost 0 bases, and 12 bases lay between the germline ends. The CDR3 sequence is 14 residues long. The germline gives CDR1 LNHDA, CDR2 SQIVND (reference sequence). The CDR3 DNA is TGTGCCAGTAGACGGGTCGCGAGCTCCTACGAGCAGTACTTC. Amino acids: CASRRVASSYEQYF.

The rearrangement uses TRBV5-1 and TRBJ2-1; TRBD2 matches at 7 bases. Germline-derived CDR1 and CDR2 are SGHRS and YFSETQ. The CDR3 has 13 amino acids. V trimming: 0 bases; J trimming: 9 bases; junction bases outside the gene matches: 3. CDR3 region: CASSLGLAGEQFF. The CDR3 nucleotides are TGCGCCAGCAGCTTGGGGTTAGCGGGTGAGCAGTTCTTC.

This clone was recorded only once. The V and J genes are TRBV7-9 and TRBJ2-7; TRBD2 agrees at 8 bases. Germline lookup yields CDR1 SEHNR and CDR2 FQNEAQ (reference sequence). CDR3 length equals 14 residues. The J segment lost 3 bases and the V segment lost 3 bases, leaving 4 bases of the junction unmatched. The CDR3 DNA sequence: TGTGCCAGCAGCTTGGCCGGGGGGGTCTACGAGCAGTACTTC. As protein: CASSLAGGVYEQYF.

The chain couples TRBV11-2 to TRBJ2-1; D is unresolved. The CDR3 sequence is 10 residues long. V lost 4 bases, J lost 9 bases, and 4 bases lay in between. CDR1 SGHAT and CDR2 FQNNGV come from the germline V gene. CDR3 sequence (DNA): TGTGCCAGCAGCTCTGTTGAGCAGTTCTTC. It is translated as CASSSVEQFF.

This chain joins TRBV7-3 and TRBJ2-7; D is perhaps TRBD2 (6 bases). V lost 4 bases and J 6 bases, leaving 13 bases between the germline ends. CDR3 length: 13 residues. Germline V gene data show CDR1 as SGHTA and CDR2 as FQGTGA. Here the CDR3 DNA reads TGTGCCAGCAGCTCCGGGACTTCTGGCGAGCAGTACTTC. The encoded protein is CASSSGTSGEQYF.

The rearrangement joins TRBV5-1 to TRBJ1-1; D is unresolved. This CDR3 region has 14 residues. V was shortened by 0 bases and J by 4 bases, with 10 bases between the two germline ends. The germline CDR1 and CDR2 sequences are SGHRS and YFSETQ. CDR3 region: CASSLDLAGTEAFF. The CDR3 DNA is TGCGCCAGCAGCTTGGACCTTGCGGGCACTGAAGCTTTCTTT.